One sample yielded the 9 T cell receptor beta chains listed below, sequenced in a study of blood T cell repertoires in COVID-19. This table comes from immunoSEQ multiplex PCR, and its TCRdb copy is limited to in-frame clones, with some not included. Of tens of thousands of clones listed, roughly 85% are singletons. The specimen sequenced was peripheral blood. These receptors all come from a human donor in a cohort sampled during active COVID-19.

The V and J genes are TRBV7-6 and TRBJ1-6, with D unclear. The CDR3 extends over 13 amino acids. From germline, CDR1 is SGHVS and CDR2 FNYEAQ. Trimming pared 5 bases from V and 10 bases from J, leaving 12 bases between. The CDR3 region has the DNA TGTGCCAGCAGCCCTCAAGTGGGCTCACCCCTCCACTTT. Its protein is CASSPQVGSPLHF.

This chain joins TRBV9 and TRBJ2-5; D is possibly TRBD1 (5 bases). Germline CDR1 is SGDLS and CDR2 is YYNGEE. CDR3 size: 15 residues. Trimming took off 4 bases at V and 5 bases at J, with 18 bases between the two ends. CDR3 protein: CASSPSGPSGETQYF. The CDR3 coding sequence is TGTGCCAGCAGCCCATCCGGGCCCTCAGGGGAGACCCAGTACTTC.

The genes are TRBV4-3 and TRBJ2-4; TRBD1 matches at 10 bases. Losses at the gene ends were 0 bases for V and 9 bases for J; bases not matched to a gene: 8. The germline V gene encodes CDR1 LGHNA and CDR2 YSLEER. CDR3 length: 16 residues. This chain's CDR3 is CASSQDTTGTGAIQYF. Here the CDR3 DNA reads TGCGCCAGCAGCCAAGATACCACCGGGACAGGGGCCATTCAGTACTTC.

The rearrangement links TRBV10-3 to TRBJ1-5; no firm D call. Germline V gene lookup returns CDR1 ENHRY and CDR2 SYGVKD. The CDR3 runs to 14 residues. The V end lost 0 bases, the J end lost 4 bases, and 7 bases lay between the germline ends. CDR3: CAISESEENQPQHF. The DNA for the CDR3 is TGTGCCATCAGTGAGTCGGAGGAGAATCAGCCCCAGCATTTT.

This clone was detected only a few times. The J gene is TRBJ2-7, the V gene TRBV12-5, with 7 bases matching TRBD2. This CDR3 comprises 16 residues. Germline V gives CDR1 LGHNT, CDR2 FRNRAP. Trimming took 3 bases from V and 2 from J; bases not matched to a gene: 10. This CDR3 is CASGFFRLSGAYEQYF. The DNA for the CDR3 is TGTGCTAGTGGTTTCTTCCGATTAAGCGGGGCCTACGAGCAGTACTTC.

Only a few counts were recorded for this clone. The CDR3 is CACAGRNEKLFF. The CDR3 DNA sequence: TGTGCCTGTGCGGGAAGAAATGAAAAACTGTTTTTT. The chain employs TRBV19 and TRBJ1-4; D gene ambiguous. V lost 11 bases and J lost 5, with 12 bases in between. CDR1 is LNHDA and CDR2 is SQIVND in the germline V gene (reference sequence). This CDR3 has 12 amino acids.

This rearrangement joins TRBV19 to TRBJ2-6; possibly TRBD2 for D (6 bases). CDR3 length: 15 residues. V was shortened by 3 bases and J by 3 bases, with 9 bases between the two germline ends. Looked up from germline, CDR1 is LNHDA and CDR2 is SQIVND (reference sequence). The CDR3 protein is CASSIRGIGANVLTF. CDR3 bases: TGTGCCAGTAGTATTCGGGGGATTGGGGCCAACGTCCTGACTTTC.

The CDR3 spells CASSFNREYNSPLHF. The CDR3, as DNA: TGTGCCAGCAGTTTCAACCGGGAATACAATTCACCCCTCCACTTT. The genes are TRBV28 and TRBJ1-6; D unclear. This CDR3 is 15 amino acids long. Between the trimmed V and J ends, which lost 3 bases and 7 bases, there was a span of 13 bases. Germline V gene sequence: CDR1 MDHEN, CDR2 SYDVKM.

V and J are TRBV5-4 and TRBJ1-2, with TRBD1 matching over 8 bases. The germline gives CDR1 SGHNT, CDR2 YYREEE (reference sequence). This CDR3 has 13 residues. J gave up 3 bases and V 3 bases, and 1 base lay outside the gene matches. The CDR3 loop reads CASSWGQDYGYTF. The CDR3 bases are TGTGCCAGCAGCTGGGGACAGGACTATGGCTACACCTTC.